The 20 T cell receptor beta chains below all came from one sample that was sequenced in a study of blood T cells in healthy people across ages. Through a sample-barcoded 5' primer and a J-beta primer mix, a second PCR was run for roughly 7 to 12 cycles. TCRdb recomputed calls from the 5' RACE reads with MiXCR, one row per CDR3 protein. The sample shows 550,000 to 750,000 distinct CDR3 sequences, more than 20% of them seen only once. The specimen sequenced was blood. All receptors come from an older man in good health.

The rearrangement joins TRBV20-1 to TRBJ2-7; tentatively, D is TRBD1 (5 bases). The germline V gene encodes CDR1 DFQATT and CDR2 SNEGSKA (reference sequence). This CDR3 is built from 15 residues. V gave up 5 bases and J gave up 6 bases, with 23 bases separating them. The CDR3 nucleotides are TGCAGTGCTCCCTCTCCCGAAGGGGCGGATCGCGAGCAGTACTTC. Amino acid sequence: CSAPSPEGADREQYF.

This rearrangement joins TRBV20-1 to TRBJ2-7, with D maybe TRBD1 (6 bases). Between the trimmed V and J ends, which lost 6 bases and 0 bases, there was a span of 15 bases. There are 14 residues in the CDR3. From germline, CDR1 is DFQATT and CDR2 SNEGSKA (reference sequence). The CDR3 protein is CSANEQGVSYEQYF. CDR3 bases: TGCAGTGCCAACGAACAGGGAGTCTCCTACGAGCAGTACTTC.

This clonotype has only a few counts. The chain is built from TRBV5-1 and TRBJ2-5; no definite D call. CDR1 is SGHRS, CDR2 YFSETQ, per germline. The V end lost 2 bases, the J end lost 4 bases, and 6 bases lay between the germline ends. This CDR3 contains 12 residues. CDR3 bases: TGCGCCAGCAGCTTCGACCGAGAGACCCAGTACTTC. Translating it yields CASSFDRETQYF.

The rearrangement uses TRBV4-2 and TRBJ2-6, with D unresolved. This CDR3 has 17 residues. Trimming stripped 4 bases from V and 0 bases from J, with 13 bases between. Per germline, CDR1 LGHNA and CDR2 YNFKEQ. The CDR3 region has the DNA TGTGCCAGCAGCCGGACCTTAGAGAGCTCTGGGGCCAACGTCCTGACTTTC. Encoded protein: CASSRTLESSGANVLTF.

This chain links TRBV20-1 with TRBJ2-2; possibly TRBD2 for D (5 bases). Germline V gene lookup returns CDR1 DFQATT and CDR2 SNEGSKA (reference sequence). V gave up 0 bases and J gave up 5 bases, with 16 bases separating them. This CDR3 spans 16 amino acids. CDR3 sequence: CSARDKREVWTGELFF. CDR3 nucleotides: TGCAGTGCTAGAGATAAACGGGAAGTCTGGACCGGGGAGCTGTTTTTT.

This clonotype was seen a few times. The CDR3 spells CASRVSKAGNYEQYF. The CDR3 DNA reads TGTGCCAGCAGAGTTTCCAAAGCGGGAAACTACGAGCAGTACTTC. V and J are TRBV12-3 or TRBV12-4 and TRBJ2-7; 7 bases match TRBD2. The CDR3 extends over 15 amino acids. The V gene end was trimmed by 6 bases and the J gene end by 3 bases; junction bases not matched to a gene: 11.

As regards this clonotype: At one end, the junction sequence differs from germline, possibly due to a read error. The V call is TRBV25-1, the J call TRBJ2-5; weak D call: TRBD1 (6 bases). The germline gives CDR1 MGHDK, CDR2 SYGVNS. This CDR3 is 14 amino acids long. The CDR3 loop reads CACSAGQPWRTQYF. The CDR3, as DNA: TGTGCCTGCAGTGCCGGACAGCCATGGCGGACCCAGTACTTC.

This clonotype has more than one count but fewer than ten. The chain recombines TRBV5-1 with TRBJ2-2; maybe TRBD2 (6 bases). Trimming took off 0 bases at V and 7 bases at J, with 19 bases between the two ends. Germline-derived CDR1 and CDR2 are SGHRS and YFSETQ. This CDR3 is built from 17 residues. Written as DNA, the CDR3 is TGCGCCAGCAGCTTGGCTTCCACGATAGCGGCGCACGGGGAGCTGTTTTTT. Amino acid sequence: CASSLASTIAAHGELFF. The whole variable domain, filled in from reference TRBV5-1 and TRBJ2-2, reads KAGVTQTPRYLIKTRGQQVTLSCSPISGHRSVSWYQQTPGQGLQFLFEYFSETQRNKGNFPGRFSGRQFSNSRSEMNVSTLELGDSALYLCASSLASTIAAHGELFFGEGSRLTVL.

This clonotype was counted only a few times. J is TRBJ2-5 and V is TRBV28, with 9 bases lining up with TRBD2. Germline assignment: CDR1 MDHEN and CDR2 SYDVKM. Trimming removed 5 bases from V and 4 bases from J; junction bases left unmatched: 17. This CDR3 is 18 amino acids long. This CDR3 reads CASSLISPGLARGETQYF. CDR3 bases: TGTGCCAGCAGTCTAATCTCCCCCGGACTAGCGAGGGGAGAGACCCAGTACTTC. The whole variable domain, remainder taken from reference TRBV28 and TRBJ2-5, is DVKVTQSSRYLVKRTGEKVFLECVQDMDHENMFWYRQDPGLGLRLIYFSYDVKMKEKGDIPEGYSVSREKKERFSLILESASTNQTSMYLCASSLISPGLARGETQYFGPGTRLLVL.

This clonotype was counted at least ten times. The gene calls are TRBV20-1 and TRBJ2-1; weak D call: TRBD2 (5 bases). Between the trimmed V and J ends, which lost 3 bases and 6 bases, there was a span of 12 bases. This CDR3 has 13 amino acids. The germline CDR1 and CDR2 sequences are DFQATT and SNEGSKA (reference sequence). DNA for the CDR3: TGCAGTGCTAGTGCTGGGAGTCCCAATGAGCAGTTCTTC. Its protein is CSASAGSPNEQFF.

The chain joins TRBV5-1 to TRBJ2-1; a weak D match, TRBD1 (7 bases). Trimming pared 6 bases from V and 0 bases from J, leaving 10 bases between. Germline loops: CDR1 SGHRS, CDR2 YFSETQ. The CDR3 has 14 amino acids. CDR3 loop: CASMRDSSYNEQFF. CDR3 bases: TGCGCCAGCATGCGGGACAGCTCCTACAATGAGCAGTTCTTC.

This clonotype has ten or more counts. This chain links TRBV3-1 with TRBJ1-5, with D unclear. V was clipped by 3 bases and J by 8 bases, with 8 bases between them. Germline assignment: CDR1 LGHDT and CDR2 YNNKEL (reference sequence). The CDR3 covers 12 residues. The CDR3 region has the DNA TGTGCCAGCAGCCAGGGAAAGGAGCCCCAGCATTTT. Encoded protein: CASSQGKEPQHF.

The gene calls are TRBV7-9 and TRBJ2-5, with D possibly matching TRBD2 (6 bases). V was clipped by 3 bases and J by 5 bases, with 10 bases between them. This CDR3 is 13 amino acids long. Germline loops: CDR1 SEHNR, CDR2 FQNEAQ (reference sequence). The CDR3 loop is CASSFPLAETQYF. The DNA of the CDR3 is TGTGCCAGCAGCTTCCCCCTAGCGGAGACCCAGTACTTC.

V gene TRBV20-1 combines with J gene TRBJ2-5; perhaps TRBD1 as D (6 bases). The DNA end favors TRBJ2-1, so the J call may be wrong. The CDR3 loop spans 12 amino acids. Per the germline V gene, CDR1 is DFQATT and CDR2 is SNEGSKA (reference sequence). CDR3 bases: TGCAGTGCTAGGTACAGGGAAAATGAGCAGTTCTTC. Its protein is CSARYRENEQFF.

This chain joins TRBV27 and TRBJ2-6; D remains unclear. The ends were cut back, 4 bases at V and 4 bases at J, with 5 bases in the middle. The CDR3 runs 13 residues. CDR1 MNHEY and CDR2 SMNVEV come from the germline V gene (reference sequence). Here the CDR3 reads CASSYDGANVLTF. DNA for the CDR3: TGTGCCAGCAGTTACGACGGGGCCAACGTCCTGACTTTC. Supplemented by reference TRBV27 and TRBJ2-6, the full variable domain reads EAQVTQNPRYLITVTGKKLTVTCSQNMNHEYMSWYRQDPGLGLRQIYYSMNVEVTDKGDVPEGYKVSRKEKRNFPLILESPSPNQTSLYFCASSYDGANVLTFGAGSRLTVL.

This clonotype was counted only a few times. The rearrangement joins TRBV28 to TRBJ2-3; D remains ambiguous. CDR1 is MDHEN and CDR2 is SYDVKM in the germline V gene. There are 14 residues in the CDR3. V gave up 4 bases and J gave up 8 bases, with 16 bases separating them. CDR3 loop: CASSSSGWGSTQYF. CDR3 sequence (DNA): TGTGCCAGCAGTTCCTCGGGCTGGGGATCTACGCAGTATTTT.

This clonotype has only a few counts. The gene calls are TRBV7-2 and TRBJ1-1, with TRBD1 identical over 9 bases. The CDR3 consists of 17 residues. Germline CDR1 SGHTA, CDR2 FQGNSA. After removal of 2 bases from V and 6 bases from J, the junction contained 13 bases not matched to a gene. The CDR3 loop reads CASSLSRGGQGLAEAFF. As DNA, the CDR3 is TGTGCCAGCAGCTTATCTAGGGGGGGACAGGGATTGGCTGAAGCTTTCTTT.

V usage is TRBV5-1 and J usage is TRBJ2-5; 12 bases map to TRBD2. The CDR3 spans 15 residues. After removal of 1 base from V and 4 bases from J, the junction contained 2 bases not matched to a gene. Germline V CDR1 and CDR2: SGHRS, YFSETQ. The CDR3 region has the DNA TGCGCCAGCAGCTTGATGGGACTAGCGGGAGAGACCCAGTACTTC. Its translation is CASSLMGLAGETQYF.

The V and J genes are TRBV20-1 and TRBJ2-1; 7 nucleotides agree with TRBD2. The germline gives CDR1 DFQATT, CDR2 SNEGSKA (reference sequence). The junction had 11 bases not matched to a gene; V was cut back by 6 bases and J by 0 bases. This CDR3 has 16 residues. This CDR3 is CSATKWEGDSYNEQFF. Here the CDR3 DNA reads TGCAGTGCCACGAAATGGGAGGGCGACTCCTACAATGAGCAGTTCTTC.

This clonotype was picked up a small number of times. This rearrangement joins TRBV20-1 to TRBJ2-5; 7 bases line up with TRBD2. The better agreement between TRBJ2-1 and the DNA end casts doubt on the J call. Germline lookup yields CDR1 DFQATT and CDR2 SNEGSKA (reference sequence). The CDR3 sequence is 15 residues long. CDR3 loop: CSARGSAGAGNEQFF. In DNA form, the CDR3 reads TGCAGTGCTAGGGGTTCGGCGGGAGCAGGCAATGAGCAGTTCTTC.